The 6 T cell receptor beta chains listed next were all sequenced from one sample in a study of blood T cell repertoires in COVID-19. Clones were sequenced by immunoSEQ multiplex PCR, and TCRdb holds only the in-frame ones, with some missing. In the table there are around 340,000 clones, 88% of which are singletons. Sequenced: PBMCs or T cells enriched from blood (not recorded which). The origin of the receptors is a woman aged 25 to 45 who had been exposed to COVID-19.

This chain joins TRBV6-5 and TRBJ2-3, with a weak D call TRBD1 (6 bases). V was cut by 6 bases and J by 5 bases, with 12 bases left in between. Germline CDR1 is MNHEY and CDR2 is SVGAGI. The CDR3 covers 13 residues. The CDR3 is CASRFTGKDTQYF. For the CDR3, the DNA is TGTGCCAGCAGATTTACAGGGAAAGATACGCAGTATTTT.

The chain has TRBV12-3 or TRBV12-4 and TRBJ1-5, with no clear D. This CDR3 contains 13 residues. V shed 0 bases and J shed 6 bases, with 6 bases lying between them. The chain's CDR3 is CASSLALFQPQHF. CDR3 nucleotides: TGTGCCAGCAGTTTAGCGCTATTTCAGCCCCAGCATTTT.

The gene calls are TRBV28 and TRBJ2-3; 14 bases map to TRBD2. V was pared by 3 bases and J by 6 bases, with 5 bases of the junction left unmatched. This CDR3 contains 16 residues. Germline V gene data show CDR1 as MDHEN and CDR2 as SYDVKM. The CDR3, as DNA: TGTGCCAGCAGTTTGGGACTAGCGGGAGTGGGCGATACGCAGTATTTT. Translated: CASSLGLAGVGDTQYF.

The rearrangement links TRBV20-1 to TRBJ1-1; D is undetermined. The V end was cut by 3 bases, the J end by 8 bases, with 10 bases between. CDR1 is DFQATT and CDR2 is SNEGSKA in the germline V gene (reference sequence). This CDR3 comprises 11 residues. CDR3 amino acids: CSARNTREAFF. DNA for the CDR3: TGCAGTGCTAGGAACACCCGCGAAGCTTTCTTT.

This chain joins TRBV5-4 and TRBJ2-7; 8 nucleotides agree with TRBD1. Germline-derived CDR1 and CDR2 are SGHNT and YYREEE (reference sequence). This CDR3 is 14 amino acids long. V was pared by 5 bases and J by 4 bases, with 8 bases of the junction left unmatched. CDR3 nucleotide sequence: TGTGCCAGCAGAGACTCAGGGGGCGGGTACGAGCAGTACTTC. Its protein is CASRDSGGGYEQYF.

CDR3: CASTVRSSYNEQFF. The CDR3 region has the DNA TGTGCCAGTACGGTAAGATCCTCCTACAATGAGCAGTTCTTC. The chain recombines TRBV19 with TRBJ2-1; the D is unclear. There are 14 residues in the CDR3. V gave up 7 bases and J gave up 0 bases, with 10 bases separating them. CDR1 is LNHDA and CDR2 is SQIVND in the germline V gene (reference sequence).